A selection of T cell receptor beta chains follows, all from one sample in a study of blood T cell repertoires in COVID-19. TCRdb's copy holds only in-frame clones and misses some; the assay was immunoSEQ multiplex PCR. The sample includes around 330,000 clones, roughly 90% seen only once; the top ten take around 2.5%. The source material was PBMCs or T cells enriched from blood (not recorded which). The receptors were sampled from a man aged 60 to 75 who had recovered from COVID-19. CDR3s include the opening cysteine and the closing phenylalanine or tryptophan. The D gene is left open where the match is weak. The size entry is marked missing in some rows and otherwise reads once, few, many or a size class.

cdr3_aa | cdr3_nt | d_call | v_call | clone_size | j_call
CASSLVRLAGVERTGELFF | TGCGCCAGCAGCTTGGTTCGACTAGCGGGTGTCGAGCGCACCGGGGAGCTGTTTTTT | TRBD2 | TRBV5-1 | NA | TRBJ2-2
CASSPQAGGPVEQYF | TGTGCCAGCTCACCACAAGCGGGAGGGCCGGTCGAGCAGTACTTC | TRBD2 | TRBV18 | NA | TRBJ2-7
CATSDTRGMETQYF | TGTGCCACCAGTGACACCCGGGGGATGGAGACCCAGTACTTC | NA | TRBV24-1 | NA | TRBJ2-5
CAASSGATGELFF | TGTGCGGCATCCTCGGGAGCCACCGGGGAGCTGTTTTTT | NA | TRBV24-1 | NA | TRBJ2-2
CASSTPPGGPSYEQYF | TGTGCCAGTAGTACACCTCCCGGGGGGCCGAGCTACGAGCAGTACTTC | NA | TRBV19 | NA | TRBJ2-7
CASSRNHLVQPQHF | TGTGCCAGCAGCCGCAACCATCTAGTTCAGCCCCAGCATTTT | NA | TRBV5-6 | NA | TRBJ1-5
CASSPGMAEGAGYTF | TGTGCCAGCTCACCTGGGATGGCGGAGGGGGCTGGCTACACCTTC | TRBD1 | TRBV18 | NA | TRBJ1-2
CASSIGAAPFSNQPQHF | TGTGCCAGTAGTATTGGGGCGGCTCCATTTAGCAATCAGCCCCAGCATTTT | NA | TRBV19 | NA | TRBJ1-5
CASSLTGLPEAFF | TGCGCCAGCAGCTTAACAGGGCTGCCTGAAGCTTTCTTT | NA | TRBV5-1 | NA | TRBJ1-1
CASSIDGGFSLGANVLTF | TGTGCCAGTAGTATAGATGGGGGGTTCTCGCTCGGGGCCAACGTCCTGACTTTC | NA | TRBV19 | NA | TRBJ2-6
CATQKTKGTSVYEQYF | TGTGCCACACAGAAAACTAAAGGGACTAGTGTCTACGAGCAGTACTTC | TRBD2 | TRBV10-3 | NA | TRBJ2-7
CASSYSGPSAHYEQYF | TGTGCCAGCAGTTACTCGGGGCCTAGCGCCCACTACGAGCAGTACTTC | NA | TRBV6-5 | once | TRBJ2-7
CASSKDGLTSGNSTDTQYF | TGTGCCAGCAGCAAAGATGGATTGACTAGCGGGAATAGCACAGATACGCAGTATTTT | NA | TRBV21-1 | NA | TRBJ2-3
CASSPTPLAGAYEQYF | TGTGCCAGCAGTCCGACCCCACTAGCGGGAGCGTACGAGCAGTACTTC | TRBD2 | TRBV27 | NA | TRBJ2-7
CASTPGDRNTGELFF | TGTGCCAGCACCCCAGGGGACAGGAACACCGGGGAGCTGTTTTTT | TRBD1 | TRBV7-9 | NA | TRBJ2-2
CASSPPGVRRETQYF | TGTGCCAGCAGCCCTCCAGGGGTGCGGAGAGAGACCCAGTACTTC | NA | TRBV14 | NA | TRBJ2-5
CASRQGAYQPQHF | TGTGCCAGCAGACAGGGGGCCTATCAGCCCCAGCATTTT | TRBD1 | TRBV6-9 | NA | TRBJ1-5
CASSLGGEQPQHF | TGTGCCAGCAGCTTAGGGGGAGAGCAGCCCCAGCATTTT | NA | TRBV7-9 | few | TRBJ1-5
CASSDWASGGTDTQYF | TGTGCCAGCAGTGACTGGGCTAGCGGGGGAACAGATACGCAGTATTTT | TRBD2 | TRBV6-4 | NA | TRBJ2-3
CASSLGQGDQPQHF | TGCGCCAGCAGCTTGGGGCAGGGGGATCAGCCCCAGCATTTT | TRBD1 | TRBV5-1 | NA | TRBJ1-5
CASSPSTGTGLGNTIYF | TGTGCCAGCTCACCGTCTACCGGGACAGGGTTAGGAAACACCATATATTTT | TRBD1 | TRBV18 | NA | TRBJ1-3
CATRPGTGLGTGANVLTF | TGTGCCACCAGGCCGGGAACAGGGTTAGGTACAGGGGCCAACGTCCTGACTTTC | NA | TRBV15 | NA | TRBJ2-6
CASTAQGMVSSNQPQHF | TGTGCCAGCACCGCCCAGGGTATGGTTAGCAGCAATCAGCCCCAGCATTTT | NA | TRBV2 | few | TRBJ1-5
CASSQGPAGADTQYF | TGTGCCAGCAGCCAAGGACCGGCGGGGGCAGATACGCAGTATTTT | TRBD2 | TRBV3-1/TRBV3-2 | NA | TRBJ2-3
CASSTRTSGGENIQYF | TGCGCCAGCAGCACCCGGACTAGCGGGGGGGAAAACATTCAGTACTTC | TRBD2 | TRBV5-1 | NA | TRBJ2-4